This TCR beta chain was profiled in a study of response to subunit inactivated influenza vaccine. V lost 1 base, J lost 8 bases, and 9 bases stayed unmatched. There are 16 residues in the CDR3. Looked up from germline, CDR1 is LGHNA and CDR2 is YSLEER. Findings and limits, study-wide: With each seasonal influenza vaccination, the authors suggested, few new T cells are recruited.

This clonotype was seen more than once but under ten times. Its target is unknown. Each CDR3 protein gets one entry after TCRdb re-called the RT-PCR reads with MiXCR. The table shows roughly 500,000 distinct CDR3 sequences, with around 25% occurring only once. This TCR was recovered from a man in his fifties who received an inactivated influenza vaccine. Sequences were derived from CD4+ T cells sorted from PBMCs, sampled roughly 5 days after vaccination. J is TRBJ2-1 and V is TRBV4-3; 9 nucleotides match TRBD1. The CDR3 DNA follows: TGCGCCAGCAGCCAAGGGGCCGGGACAGGGTCCCATGAGCAGTTCTTC. Its protein product is CASSQGAGTGSHEQFF.